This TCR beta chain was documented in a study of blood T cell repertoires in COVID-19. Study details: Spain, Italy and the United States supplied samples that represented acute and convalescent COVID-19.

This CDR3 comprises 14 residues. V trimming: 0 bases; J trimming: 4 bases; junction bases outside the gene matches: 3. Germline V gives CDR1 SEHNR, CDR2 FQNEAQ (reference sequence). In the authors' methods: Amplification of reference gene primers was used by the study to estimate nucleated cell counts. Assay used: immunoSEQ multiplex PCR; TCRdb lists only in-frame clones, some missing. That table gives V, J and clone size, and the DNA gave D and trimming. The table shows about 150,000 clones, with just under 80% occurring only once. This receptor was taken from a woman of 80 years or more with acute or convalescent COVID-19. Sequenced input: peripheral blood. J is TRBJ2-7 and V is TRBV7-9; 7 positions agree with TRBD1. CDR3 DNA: TGTGCCAGCAGCTTAGCCGGGACAGAATACGAGCAGTACTTC. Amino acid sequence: CASSLAGTEYEQYF. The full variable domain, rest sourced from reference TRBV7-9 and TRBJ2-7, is DTGVSQNPRHKITKRGQNVTFRCDPISEHNRLYWYRQTLGQGPEFLTYFQNEAQLEKSRLLSDRFSAERPKGSFSTLEIQRTEQGDSAMYLCASSLAGTEYEQYFGPGTRLTVT.